Sequencing of this TCR beta chain was carried out in a study of beta chain features in type 1 diabetes. This clone was observed a few times. Expressed TCRB transcripts got sequenced, as all isolated RNA was reverse transcribed. Regulatory, naive and central memory T cell samples averaged approximately 3.9 million reads. Clones were read by immunoSEQ multiplex PCR, and TCRdb kept only the in-frame ones, dropping some. There are under 400,000 clones in the sample; over 9.5% occur only once, and more than 0.015% lies in the top ten. Researchers reported sorting CD4+ naive, central memory, regulatory and stem cell-like memory cells via CD45RO/CCR7/CD25/CD127/CD95/CD27. The junction had 3 bases not matched to a gene; V was cut back by 0 bases and J by 6 bases. The germline V gene has CDR1 SGHRS and CDR2 YFSETQ. The CDR3 is made up of 15 amino acids.

The receptor was isolated from a man in his late teens or twenties in good health. The genes are TRBV5-1 and TRBJ1-6, with 7 bases matching TRBD1. Sequencing input: naive CD4+ T cells from blood. For the CDR3, the DNA is TGCGCCAGCAGCTTGGAGGGACAGCGTAATTCACCCCTCCACTTT. Translating it yields CASSLEGQRNSPLHF.